This TCR beta chain was documented in a study of blood T cell repertoires in COVID-19. Study background: PBMCs, B-cell-depleted T cells, or T cells provided the cDNA or gDNA that made up the material.

This clone was observed at least ten times. Authors' data handling: Reference gene primer amplification in the assay estimated nucleated cell counts. The method was immunoSEQ multiplex PCR; TCRdb's version includes in-frame clones alone and lacks a portion of them. The DNA gave D and trimming, while V, J and clone size come from that table. This sample carries around 190,000 clones, about three quarters of them seen once, and the ten largest clones take around 7.9%. Trimming pared 6 bases from V and 3 bases from J, leaving 12 bases between. Germline CDR1 is SGHTA and CDR2 is FQGTGA. This CDR3 is 13 amino acids long.

The genes are TRBV7-3 and TRBJ2-7; D is unclear. This sequence originates from a woman aged 45-65 years with active or convalescent COVID-19. The sequencing sample was made of peripheral blood. This CDR3 is CASSHGPSYEQYF. CDR3 DNA sequence: TGTGCCAGCAGTCATGGCCCCAGCTACGAGCAGTACTTC.